This T cell receptor (beta chain) was documented in a study of T cells expressing NK-cell markers. The germline CDR1 and CDR2 sequences are MNHEY and SVGAGI. The CDR3 is 16 amino acids. TCRdb reprocessed the 5' RACE reads, keeping one entry per CDR3 protein, no DNA. Its clone listing holds 400,000 to 450,000 distinct CDR3 sequences. V is TRBV6-5 and J is TRBJ2-1; the D gene TCRdb calls, TRBD1, cannot be checked with no DNA. The TCR was taken from a woman aged 18 to 75 in good health. Sequenced sample: blood T cells: a sorted CD56 or NKG2C T cell subset, CD4+ or CD8+ T cells, or bulk PBMC T cells (not recorded which). The CDR3 loop reads CASSYQRPTRGDEQFF.